This passage covers 28 T cell receptor beta chains from one sample sequenced in a study of OX40 agonist ivuxolimab in advanced cancers. Profiling relied on immunoSEQ multiplex PCR, and the TCRdb table lists in-frame clones only, not all of them. The sample has under 100,000 clones; about nine tenths are singletons. Sequencing used CD4+ or CD8+ T cells sorted from blood, obtained in a trial of the OX40 agonist ivuxolimab. Receptors originate from an adult with an advanced solid tumor such as melanoma, head and neck, liver or kidney cancer.

The chain employs TRBV18 and TRBJ1-1; D ambiguous. Germline CDR1 KGHSH, CDR2 LQKENI. The ends were cut back, 6 bases at V and 4 bases at J, with 15 bases in the middle. The CDR3 is made up of 14 amino acids. CDR3 sequence: CASSRALSVTEAFF. The DNA for the CDR3 is TGTGCCAGCTCCCGGGCCCTCTCGGTCACTGAAGCTTTCTTT.

The chain employs TRBV12-5 and TRBJ2-5; 7 nucleotides match TRBD2. CDR3 size: 15 residues. CDR1 is LGHNT and CDR2 is FRNRAP in the germline V gene. After removal of 2 bases from V and 5 bases from J, the junction contained 8 bases not matched to a gene. CDR3 amino acids: CASGLTAGVWETQYF. In DNA, the CDR3 is TGTGCTAGTGGTTTGACGGCGGGAGTGTGGGAGACCCAGTACTTC.

This rearrangement joins TRBV6-1 to TRBJ2-2, with TRBD2 matching 11 bases. The CDR3 is made up of 15 amino acids. Germline V gene lookup returns CDR1 MNHNS and CDR2 SASEGT. Trimming removed 7 bases from V and 5 bases from J; junction bases left unmatched: 6. The CDR3 region is CASKLAGEVTGELFF. CDR3 DNA: TGTGCCAGCAAACTAGCGGGAGAAGTAACCGGGGAGCTGTTTTTT.

The V and J genes are TRBV30 and TRBJ1-3, with 7 bases fitting TRBD1. This CDR3 is 14 amino acids long. Unmatched junction bases numbered 3, after V lost 0 bases and J lost 4 bases. Germline values: CDR1 GTSNPN, CDR2 SVGIG (reference sequence). The CDR3 here is CAWSVGTVGNTIYF. In DNA form, the CDR3 reads TGTGCCTGGAGTGTAGGGACAGTGGGAAACACCATATATTTT.

The genes are TRBV30 and TRBJ1-2; weak D call: TRBD1 (6 bases). Germline V CDR1 and CDR2: GTSNPN, SVGIG (reference sequence). The ends were cut back, 4 bases at V and 3 bases at J, with 12 bases in the middle. This CDR3 is built from 13 residues. The CDR3 loop is CAWTGGGDYGYTF. In nucleotides, the CDR3 is TGTGCCTGGACGGGAGGGGGGGACTATGGCTACACCTTC. The full variable domain, in which reference TRBV30 and TRBJ1-2 provide the parts outside the CDR3, is SQTIHQWPATLVQPVGSPLSLECTVEGTSNPNLYWYRQAAGRGLQLLFYSVGIGQISSEVPQNLSASRPQDRQFILSSKKLLLSDSGFYLCAWTGGGDYGYTFGSGTRLTVV.

The CDR3 nucleotides are TGTGCCAGTAGTATCACAGGGGCCAACACTGAAGCTTTCTTT. Amino acids: CASSITGANTEAFF. The rearrangement joins TRBV19 to TRBJ1-1, with TRBD1 matching over 7 bases. The CDR3 sequence is 14 residues long. Germline trimming cut 3 bases from V and 2 bases from J; bases unmatched to any gene: 3. Germline V CDR1 and CDR2: LNHDA, SQIVND (reference sequence).

The rearrangement uses TRBV7-2 and TRBJ1-2; D possibly corresponds to TRBD1 (5 bases). V was cut by 0 bases and J by 4 bases, with 12 bases left in between. The CDR3 extends over 15 amino acids. CDR1 and CDR2 from the germline V gene are SGHTA and FQGNSA. CDR3 protein: CASSLAGSGIYGYTF. Here the CDR3 DNA reads TGTGCCAGCAGCTTAGCGGGGTCAGGGATCTATGGCTACACCTTC.

The rearrangement uses TRBV2 and TRBJ2-5; no clear D gene. The CDR3 contains 12 residues. Germline V CDR1 and CDR2: SNHLY, FYNNEI. V lost 2 bases, J lost 5 bases, and 6 bases lay in between. The CDR3: CASSEFWETQYF. The CDR3 DNA is TGTGCCAGCAGTGAATTTTGGGAGACCCAGTACTTC.

To note about this clone: Germline and junction disagree at one end, which may indicate a read error. The chain joins TRBV7-7 to TRBJ2-5; 9 bases agree with TRBD2. CDR3 length equals 15 residues. Germline loops: CDR1 SSHAT, CDR2 FNYEAQ (reference sequence). As DNA, the CDR3 is TGTGCTAGCAGCACCGTGGGAGCGGGAGGAGAGACCCAGTACTTC. Translating it yields CASSTVGAGGETQYF.

This clone has a single count. The chain links TRBV7-8 to TRBJ2-7; no reliable D call. CDR1 SGHVS and CDR2 FQNEAQ come from the germline V gene. Trimming took 3 bases from V and 4 from J, leaving 13 bases between them. This CDR3 has 14 residues. The CDR3 nucleotides are TGTGCCAGCAGCTTCTCCCCGACTGGATACGAGCAGTACTTC. Protein: CASSFSPTGYEQYF. The full variable domain, completed using reference TRBV7-8 and TRBJ2-7, is GAGVSQSPRYKVAKRGQDVALRCDPISGHVSLFWYQQALGQGPEFLTYFQNEAQLDKSGLPSDRFFAERPEGSVSTLKIQRTQQEDSAVYLCASSFSPTGYEQYFGPGTRLTVT.

The rearrangement links TRBV6-5 to TRBJ2-2; D call uncertain. Germline loops: CDR1 MNHEY, CDR2 SVGAGI. This CDR3 spans 15 amino acids. The V and J ends lost 2 bases and 3 bases respectively, with 10 bases between them. The CDR3 protein is CASSYHPRDTGELFF. In nucleotides, the CDR3 is TGTGCCAGCAGTTACCACCCCCGAGACACCGGGGAGCTGTTTTTT.

The rearrangement joins TRBV27 to TRBJ2-1, with TRBD2 as a possible D gene (5 bases). The V gene's germline CDR1 is MNHEY and CDR2 SMNVEV (reference sequence). V lost 6 bases to trimming and J lost 7 bases, with 25 bases between them. The CDR3 length is 17 residues. The CDR3 sequence: CASSRNPAVLAVNEQFF. CDR3 in DNA: TGTGCCAGCAGCCGAAACCCCGCGGTCCTAGCTGTGAATGAGCAGTTCTTC.

The chain couples TRBV19 to TRBJ1-2; D is possibly TRBD1 (5 bases). V was pared by 6 bases and J by 2 bases, with 13 bases between. There are 14 residues in the CDR3. Germline V gene data show CDR1 as LNHDA and CDR2 as SQIVND (reference sequence). In DNA form, the CDR3 reads TGTGCCAGTAGCGAACAGGCGAAAAACTATGGCTACACCTTC. Translating it yields CASSEQAKNYGYTF.

This chain links TRBV19 with TRBJ2-3; 10 bases fit TRBD2. Germline V gives CDR1 LNHDA, CDR2 SQIVND (reference sequence). The junction had 3 bases not matched to a gene; V was cut back by 3 bases and J by 0 bases. The CDR3 is made up of 16 amino acids. The CDR3 region is CASSMPSGGSTDTQYF. CDR3 nucleotide sequence: TGTGCCAGTAGTATGCCTAGCGGGGGTAGCACAGATACGCAGTATTTT.

This clone was seen just once. The chain joins TRBV28 to TRBJ1-1; weak D call: TRBD1 (6 bases). Germline lookup yields CDR1 MDHEN and CDR2 SYDVKM. The CDR3 consists of 15 residues. Trimming shortened V by 5 bases and J by 11 bases, and 24 bases separated the two germline ends. CDR3 in DNA: TGTGCCAGCAGTCCCGCACAGGGAATGTCTACGAGGGCTTTCTTT. It codes for CASSPAQGMSTRAFF. Drawing the rest from reference TRBV28 and TRBJ1-1, the complete variable domain is DVKVTQSSRYLVKRTGEKVFLECVQDMDHENMFWYRQDPGLGLRLIYFSYDVKMKEKGDIPEGYSVSREKKERFSLILESASTNQTSMYLCASSPAQGMSTRAFFGQGTRLTVV.

The chain is built from TRBV6-5 and TRBJ2-1, with D possibly TRBD2 on 5 matching bases. V dropped 5 bases and J dropped 3 bases, with 14 bases sitting between them. The CDR3 runs to 15 residues. Germline V gene lookup returns CDR1 MNHEY and CDR2 SVGAGI. For the CDR3, the DNA is TGTGCCAGCAGTCGCCCCGGGGTAAGCTACAATGAGCAGTTCTTC. It translates to CASSRPGVSYNEQFF.

V gene TRBV7-3 combines with J gene TRBJ2-5, with TRBD1 identical over 9 bases. Germline assignment: CDR1 SGHTA and CDR2 FQGTGA. The CDR3 consists of 16 residues. V gave up 0 bases and J gave up 3 bases; unmatched junction bases: 5. CDR3 protein: CASSLTRTGAKETQYF. The DNA of the CDR3 is TGTGCCAGCAGCTTAACGCGGACAGGGGCCAAAGAGACCCAGTACTTC.

The V call is TRBV19, the J call TRBJ1-2; a possible D gene is TRBD1 (5 bases). CDR1 is LNHDA, CDR2 SQIVND, per germline (reference sequence). This CDR3 has 15 amino acids. V shed 6 bases and J shed 5 bases, with 19 bases lying between them. DNA of the CDR3: TGTGCCAGTAGGGAACAGGTCTGGGGTCTTTATGGCTACACCTTC. Protein sequence: CASREQVWGLYGYTF.

The chain joins TRBV5-4 to TRBJ2-2; D perhaps matches TRBD1 (6 bases). This CDR3 has 15 amino acids. CDR1 is SGHNT, CDR2 YYREEE, per germline (reference sequence). The germline V and J ends were trimmed by 3 bases and 3 bases, with 12 bases remaining between them. CDR3 sequence reads: CASSSYRADTGELFF. CDR3 sequence (DNA): TGTGCCAGCAGCTCGTACAGGGCGGACACCGGGGAGCTGTTTTTT.

The chain couples TRBV11-2 to TRBJ2-7, with TRBD2 matching over 7 bases. Germline CDR1 reads SGHAT; CDR2 reads FQNNGV. The CDR3 runs 12 residues. The ends lost 1 base at V and 12 bases at J; junction bases unmatched: 6. The CDR3 reads CASSLAGGRVYF. CDR3 nucleotide sequence: TGTGCCAGCAGCTTAGCTGGGGGGAGGGTGTACTTC.

The genes are TRBV11-2 and TRBJ2-3; D might be TRBD1 (5 bases). The CDR3 runs 15 residues. Trimming shortened V by 3 bases and J by 2 bases, and 12 bases separated the two germline ends. Looked up from germline, CDR1 is SGHAT and CDR2 is FQNNGV. The CDR3 is CASSFRVGSTDTQYF. CDR3 bases: TGTGCCAGCAGCTTCAGGGTGGGGTCCACAGATACGCAGTATTTT.

This clone was counted once. This sequence joins TRBV27 and TRBJ2-3, with D possibly matching TRBD1 (7 bases). CDR1 MNHEY and CDR2 SMNVEV come from the germline V gene (reference sequence). Deletions cut 1 base from V and 6 bases from J, with 17 bases between. This CDR3 is built from 16 residues. The DNA of the CDR3 is TGTGCCAGCAGTTTATTGGGCAGGGGGGCTGTGGATACGCAGTATTTT. Translation: CASSLLGRGAVDTQYF.

This clone has just one count. The chain recombines TRBV29-1 with TRBJ2-7, with a tentative D call TRBD1 (6 bases). This CDR3 has 13 amino acids. V was shortened by 7 bases and J by 1 base, with 14 bases between the two germline ends. Per the germline V gene, CDR1 is SQVTM and CDR2 is ANQGSEA. In DNA, the CDR3 is TGCAGCGCGACAGGACTGGGATCCTACGAGCAGTACTTC. It codes for CSATGLGSYEQYF.

This chain uses TRBV19 with TRBJ2-3, with TRBD1 identical over 8 bases. V was pared by 4 bases and J by 3 bases, with 6 bases of the junction left unmatched. There are 15 residues in the CDR3. Germline CDR1 is LNHDA and CDR2 is SQIVND (reference sequence). This CDR3 reads CASSRGQDKTDTQYF. In nucleotides, the CDR3 is TGTGCCAGTAGTAGGGGACAGGATAAGACAGATACGCAGTATTTT. Supplemented by reference TRBV19 and TRBJ2-3, the full variable domain reads DGGITQSPKYLFRKEGQNVTLSCEQNLNHDAMYWYRQDPGQGLRLIYYSQIVNDFQKGDIAEGYSVSREKKESFPLTVTSAQKNPTAFYLCASSRGQDKTDTQYFGPGTRLTVL.

The chain joins TRBV30 to TRBJ2-2, with TRBD2 matching over 8 bases. Germline CDR1 reads GTSNPN; CDR2 reads SVGIG (reference sequence). The CDR3 covers 13 residues. The trim removed 5 bases at V and 7 bases at J, leaving 6 bases unmatched. This CDR3 is CAWRTSYFGELFF. The DNA of the CDR3 is TGTGCCTGGCGGACTAGCTACTTCGGGGAGCTGTTTTTT.

The chain recombines TRBV5-1 with TRBJ1-2, with 8 bases fitting TRBD1. This CDR3 has 13 amino acids. V lost 0 bases, J lost 12 bases, and 7 bases stayed unmatched. Germline V gene data show CDR1 as SGHRS and CDR2 as YFSETQ. The CDR3 DNA reads TGCGCCAGCAGCTTGGGCTACGACAGGGGAGACACCTTC. This sequence encodes CASSLGYDRGDTF. Full variable domain (rest looked up from reference TRBV5-1 and TRBJ1-2): KAGVTQTPRYLIKTRGQQVTLSCSPISGHRSVSWYQQTPGQGLQFLFEYFSETQRNKGNFPGRFSGRQFSNSRSEMNVSTLELGDSALYLCASSLGYDRGDTFGSGTRLTVV.

The chain couples TRBV5-1 to TRBJ2-1; 13 bases match TRBD2. From germline, CDR1 is SGHRS and CDR2 YFSETQ. CDR3 length equals 16 residues. V dropped 0 bases and J dropped 8; count of bases not matched to a gene: 5. In nucleotides, the CDR3 is TGCGCCAGCAGCTTGGGAGGGGGACTAGCGGGATATGAGCAGTTCTTC. It specifies CASSLGGGLAGYEQFF.

V usage is TRBV4-3 and J usage is TRBJ2-2; 7 bases agree with TRBD1. V shed 3 bases, J shed 0 bases, and the junction held 4 bases outside the gene matches. The CDR3 contains 16 residues. Germline CDR1 reads LGHNA; CDR2 reads YSLEER. The CDR3 loop reads CASSQSTGPNTGELFF. CDR3 sequence (DNA): TGCGCCAGCAGCCAGTCGACAGGGCCGAACACCGGGGAGCTGTTTTTT.